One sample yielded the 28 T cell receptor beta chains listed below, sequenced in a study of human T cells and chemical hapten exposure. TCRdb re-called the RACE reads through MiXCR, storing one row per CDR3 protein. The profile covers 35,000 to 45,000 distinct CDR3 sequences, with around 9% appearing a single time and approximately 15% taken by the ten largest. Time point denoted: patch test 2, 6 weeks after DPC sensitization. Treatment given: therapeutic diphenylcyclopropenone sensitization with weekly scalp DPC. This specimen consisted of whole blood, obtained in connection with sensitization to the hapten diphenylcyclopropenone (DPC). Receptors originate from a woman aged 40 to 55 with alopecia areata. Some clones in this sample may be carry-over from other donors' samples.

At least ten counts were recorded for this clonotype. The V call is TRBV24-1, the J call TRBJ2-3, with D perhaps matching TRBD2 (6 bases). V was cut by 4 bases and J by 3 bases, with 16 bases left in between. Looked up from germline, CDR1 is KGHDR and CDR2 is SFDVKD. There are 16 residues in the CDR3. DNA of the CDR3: TGTGCCACCAGTGACATCGGGAGTGGGTGGACAGATACGCAGTATTTT. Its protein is CATSDIGSGWTDTQYF.

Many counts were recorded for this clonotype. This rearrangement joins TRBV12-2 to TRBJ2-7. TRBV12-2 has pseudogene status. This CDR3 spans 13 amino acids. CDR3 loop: CASRFYGFSEQYF. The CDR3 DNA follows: TGTGCAAGTCGCTTTTACGGGTTTTCCGAGCAGTACTTC.

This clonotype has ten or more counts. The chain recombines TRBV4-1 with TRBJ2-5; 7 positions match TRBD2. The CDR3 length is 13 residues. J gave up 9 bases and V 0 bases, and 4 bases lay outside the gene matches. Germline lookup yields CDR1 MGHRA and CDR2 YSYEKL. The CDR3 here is CASSQEGRDSQYF. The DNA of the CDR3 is TGCGCCAGCAGCCAAGAAGGGAGGGACTCCCAGTACTTC.

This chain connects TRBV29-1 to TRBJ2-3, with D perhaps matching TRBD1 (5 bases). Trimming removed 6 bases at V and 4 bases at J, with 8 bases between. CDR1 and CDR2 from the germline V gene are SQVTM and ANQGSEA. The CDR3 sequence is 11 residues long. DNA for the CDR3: TGCAGCGTCAGGGTCGCAGATACGCAGTATTTT. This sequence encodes CSVRVADTQYF.

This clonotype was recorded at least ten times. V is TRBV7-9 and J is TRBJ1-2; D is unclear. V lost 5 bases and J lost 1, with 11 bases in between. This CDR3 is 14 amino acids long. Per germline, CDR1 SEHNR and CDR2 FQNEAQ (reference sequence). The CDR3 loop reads CASSPPVSNYGYTF. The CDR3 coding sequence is TGTGCCAGCAGCCCTCCAGTCAGTAACTATGGCTACACCTTC. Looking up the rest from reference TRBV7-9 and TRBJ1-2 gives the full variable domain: DTGVSQNPRHKITKRGQNVTFRCDPISEHNRLYWYRQTLGQGPEFLTYFQNEAQLEKSRLLSDRFSAERPKGSFSTLEIQRTEQGDSAMYLCASSPPVSNYGYTFGSGTRLTVV.

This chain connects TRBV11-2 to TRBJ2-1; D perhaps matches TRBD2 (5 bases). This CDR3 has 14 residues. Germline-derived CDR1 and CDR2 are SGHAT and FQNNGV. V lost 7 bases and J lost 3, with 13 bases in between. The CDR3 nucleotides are TGTGCCAGCACCCTCCGCCGGGACTACAATGAGCAGTTCTTC. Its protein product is CASTLRRDYNEQFF.

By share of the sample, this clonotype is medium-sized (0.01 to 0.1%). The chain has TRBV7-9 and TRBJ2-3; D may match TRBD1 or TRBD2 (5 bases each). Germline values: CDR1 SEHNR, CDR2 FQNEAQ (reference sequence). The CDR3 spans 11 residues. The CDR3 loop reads CGWGFTDTQYF. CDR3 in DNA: TGTGGCTGGGGGTTCACAGATACGCAGTATTTT.

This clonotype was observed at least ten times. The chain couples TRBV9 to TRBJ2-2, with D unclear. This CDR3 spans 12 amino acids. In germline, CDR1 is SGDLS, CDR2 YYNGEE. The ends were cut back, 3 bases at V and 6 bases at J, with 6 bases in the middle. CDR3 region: CASSAIPGELFF. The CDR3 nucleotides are TGTGCCAGCAGCGCCATTCCCGGGGAGCTGTTTTTT.

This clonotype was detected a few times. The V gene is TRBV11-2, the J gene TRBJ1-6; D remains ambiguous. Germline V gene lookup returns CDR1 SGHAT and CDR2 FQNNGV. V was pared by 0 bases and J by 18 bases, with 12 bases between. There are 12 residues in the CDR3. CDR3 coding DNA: TGTGCCAGCAGCTTAGACTTTCTATCCCCCCACTTT. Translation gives CASSLDFLSPHF.

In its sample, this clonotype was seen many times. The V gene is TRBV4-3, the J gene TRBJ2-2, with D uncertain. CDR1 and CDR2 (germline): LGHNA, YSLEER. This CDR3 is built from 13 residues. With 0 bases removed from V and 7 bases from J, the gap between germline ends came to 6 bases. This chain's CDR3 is CASSQDRGGELFF. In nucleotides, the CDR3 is TGCGCCAGCAGCCAAGATCGAGGCGGGGAGCTGTTTTTT.

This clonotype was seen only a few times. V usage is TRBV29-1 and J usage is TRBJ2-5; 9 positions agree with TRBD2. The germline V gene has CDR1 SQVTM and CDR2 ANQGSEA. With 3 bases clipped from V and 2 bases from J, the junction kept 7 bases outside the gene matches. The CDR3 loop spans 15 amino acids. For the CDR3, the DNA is TGCAGCGTTGACGGTAGCGGGGGCCTACAAGAGACCCAGTACTTC. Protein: CSVDGSGGLQETQYF.

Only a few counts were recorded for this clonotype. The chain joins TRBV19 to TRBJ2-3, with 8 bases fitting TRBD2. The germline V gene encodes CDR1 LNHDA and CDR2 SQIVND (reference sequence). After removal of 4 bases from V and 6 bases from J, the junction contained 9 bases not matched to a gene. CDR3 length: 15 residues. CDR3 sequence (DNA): TGTGCCAGTAGTACCTCCCGGACTAGCCCTGATACGCAGTATTTT. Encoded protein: CASSTSRTSPDTQYF. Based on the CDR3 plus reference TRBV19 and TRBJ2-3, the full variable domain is DGGITQSPKYLFRKEGQNVTLSCEQNLNHDAMYWYRQDPGQGLRLIYYSQIVNDFQKGDIAEGYSVSREKKESFPLTVTSAQKNPTAFYLCASSTSRTSPDTQYFGPGTRLTVL.

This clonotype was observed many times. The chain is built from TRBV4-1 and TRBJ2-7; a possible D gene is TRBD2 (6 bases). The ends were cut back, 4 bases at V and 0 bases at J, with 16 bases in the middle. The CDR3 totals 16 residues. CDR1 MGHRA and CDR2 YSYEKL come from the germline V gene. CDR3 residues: CASSRRLDGSSYEQYF. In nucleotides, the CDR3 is TGCGCCAGCAGCCGGAGATTGGACGGGAGCTCCTACGAGCAGTACTTC.

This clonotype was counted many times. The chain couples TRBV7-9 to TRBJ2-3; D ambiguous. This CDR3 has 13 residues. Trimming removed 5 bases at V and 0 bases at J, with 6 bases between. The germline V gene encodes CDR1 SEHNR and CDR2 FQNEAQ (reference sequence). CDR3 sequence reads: CASSIDSTDTQYF. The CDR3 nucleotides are TGTGCCAGCAGCATAGACAGCACAGATACGCAGTATTTT.

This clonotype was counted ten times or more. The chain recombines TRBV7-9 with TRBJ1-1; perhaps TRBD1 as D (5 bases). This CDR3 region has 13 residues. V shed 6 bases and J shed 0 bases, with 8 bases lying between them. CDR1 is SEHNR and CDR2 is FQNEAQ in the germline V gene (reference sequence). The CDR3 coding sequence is TGTGCCAGCAGGGGGGACCTGAACACTGAAGCTTTCTTT. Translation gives CASRGDLNTEAFF. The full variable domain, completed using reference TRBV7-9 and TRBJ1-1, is DTGVSQNPRHKITKRGQNVTFRCDPISEHNRLYWYRQTLGQGPEFLTYFQNEAQLEKSRLLSDRFSAERPKGSFSTLEIQRTEQGDSAMYLCASRGDLNTEAFFGQGTRLTVV.

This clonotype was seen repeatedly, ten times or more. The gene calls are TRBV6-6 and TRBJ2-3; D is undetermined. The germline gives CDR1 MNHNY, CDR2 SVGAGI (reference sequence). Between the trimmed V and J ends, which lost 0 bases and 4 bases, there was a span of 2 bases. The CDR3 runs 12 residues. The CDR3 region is CASSYSSDTQYF. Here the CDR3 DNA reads TGTGCCAGCAGTTACTCTTCAGATACGCAGTATTTT.

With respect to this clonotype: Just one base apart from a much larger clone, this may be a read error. In DNA, the CDR3 is TGTGCCAGCAGCCAAGTGGGGGAGGGGCCCCAGCATTTT. Amino acids: CASSQVGEGPQHF. This chain links TRBV4-2 with TRBJ1-5; weak D call: TRBD1 (5 bases). Germline V lookup: CDR1 LGHNA, CDR2 YNFKEQ. V was clipped by 1 base and J by 9 bases, with 10 bases between them. The CDR3 is 13 residues long.

The DNA of the CDR3 is TGTGCCAGCAGTGAAGGGATTATGGCTCCCCAAAGGTTCTTC. It codes for CASSEGIMAPQRFF. The gene calls are TRBV6-1 and TRBJ2-1, with D uncertain. CDR1 MNHNS and CDR2 SASEGT come from the germline V gene. The CDR3 spans 14 residues. Trimming removed 1 base at V and 15 bases at J, with 19 bases between.

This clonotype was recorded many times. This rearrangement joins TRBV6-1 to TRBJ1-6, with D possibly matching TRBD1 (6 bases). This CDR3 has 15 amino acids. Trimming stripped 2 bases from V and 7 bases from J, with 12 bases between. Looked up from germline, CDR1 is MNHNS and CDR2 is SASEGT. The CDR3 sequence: CASSEIQGNNSPLHF. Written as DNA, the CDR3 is TGTGCCAGCAGTGAAATCCAGGGGAACAATTCACCCCTCCACTTT.

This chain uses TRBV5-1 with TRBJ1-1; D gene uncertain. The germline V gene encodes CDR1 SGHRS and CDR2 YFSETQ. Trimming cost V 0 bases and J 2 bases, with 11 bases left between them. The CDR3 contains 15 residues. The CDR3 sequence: CASSLAGIGNTEAFF. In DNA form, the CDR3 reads TGCGCCAGCAGCTTGGCCGGGATAGGAAACACTGAAGCTTTCTTT.

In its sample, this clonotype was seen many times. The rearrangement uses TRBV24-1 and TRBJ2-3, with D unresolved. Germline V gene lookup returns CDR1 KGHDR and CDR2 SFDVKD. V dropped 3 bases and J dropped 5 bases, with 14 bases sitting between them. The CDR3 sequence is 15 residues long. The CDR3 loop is CATSDGGTAGDTQYF. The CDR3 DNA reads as TGTGCCACCAGTGATGGCGGCACAGCCGGAGATACGCAGTATTTT.

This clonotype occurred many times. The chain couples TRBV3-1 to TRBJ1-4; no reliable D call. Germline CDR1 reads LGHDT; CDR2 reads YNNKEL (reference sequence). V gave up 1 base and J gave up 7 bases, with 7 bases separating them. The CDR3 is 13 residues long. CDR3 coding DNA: TGTGCCAGCAGCCAAGTCAGACTTGAAAAACTGTTTTTT. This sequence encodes CASSQVRLEKLFF.

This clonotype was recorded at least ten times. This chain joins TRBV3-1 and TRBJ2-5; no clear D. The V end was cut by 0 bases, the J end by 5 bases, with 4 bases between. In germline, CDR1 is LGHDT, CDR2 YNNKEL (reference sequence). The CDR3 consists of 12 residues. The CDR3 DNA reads TGTGCCAGCAGCCAAGAATCGGAGACCCAGTACTTC. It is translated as CASSQESETQYF.

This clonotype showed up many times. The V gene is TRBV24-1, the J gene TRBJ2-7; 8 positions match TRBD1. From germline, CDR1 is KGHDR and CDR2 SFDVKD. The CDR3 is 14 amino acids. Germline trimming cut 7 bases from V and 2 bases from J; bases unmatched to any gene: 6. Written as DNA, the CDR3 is TGTGCCACCAGCACCGGGACAGGACCCTACGAGCAGTACTTC. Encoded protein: CATSTGTGPYEQYF.

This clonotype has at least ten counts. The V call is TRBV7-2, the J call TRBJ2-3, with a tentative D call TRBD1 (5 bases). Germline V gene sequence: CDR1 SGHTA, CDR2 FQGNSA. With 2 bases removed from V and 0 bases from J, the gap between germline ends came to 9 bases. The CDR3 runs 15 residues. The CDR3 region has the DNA TGTGCCAGCAGCTTACAGGGCACTAGCACAGATACGCAGTATTTT. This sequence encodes CASSLQGTSTDTQYF.

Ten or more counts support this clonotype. DNA of the CDR3: TGTGCCAGCAGCAAACTGGTCGAGGGCAATCAGCCCCAGCATTTT. Encoded protein: CASSKLVEGNQPQHF. The rearrangement uses TRBV21-1 and TRBJ1-5. TRBV21-1 is reported as a pseudogene. The length of the CDR3 is 15 residues.

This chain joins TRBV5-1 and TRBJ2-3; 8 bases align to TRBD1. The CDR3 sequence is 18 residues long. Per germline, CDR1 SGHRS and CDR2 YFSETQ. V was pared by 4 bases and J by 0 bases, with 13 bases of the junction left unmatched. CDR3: CASSPGQGGWTSTDTQYF. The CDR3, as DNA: TGCGCCAGCAGCCCAGGACAGGGAGGTTGGACCAGCACAGATACGCAGTATTTT.

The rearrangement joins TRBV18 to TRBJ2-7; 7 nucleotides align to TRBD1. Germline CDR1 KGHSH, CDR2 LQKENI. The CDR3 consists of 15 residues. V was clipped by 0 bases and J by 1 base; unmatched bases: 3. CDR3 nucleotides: TGTGCCAGCTCACCACCGAGGACAGGTTCCTACGAGCAGTACTTC. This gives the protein CASSPPRTGSYEQYF.